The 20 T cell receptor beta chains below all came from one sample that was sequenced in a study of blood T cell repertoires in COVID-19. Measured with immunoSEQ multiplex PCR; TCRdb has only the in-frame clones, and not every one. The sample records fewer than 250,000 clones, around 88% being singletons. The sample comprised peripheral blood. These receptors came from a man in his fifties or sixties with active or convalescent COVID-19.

The CDR3 loop reads CAWNIQGPDYGYTF. CDR3 in DNA: TGTGCCTGGAATATACAGGGGCCTGACTATGGCTACACCTTC. J is TRBJ1-2 and V is TRBV30, with 7 nucleotides matching TRBD1. The germline CDR1 and CDR2 sequences are GTSNPN and SVGIG (reference sequence). The CDR3 extends over 14 amino acids. The V gene end was trimmed by 4 bases and the J gene end by 3 bases; junction bases not matched to a gene: 8.

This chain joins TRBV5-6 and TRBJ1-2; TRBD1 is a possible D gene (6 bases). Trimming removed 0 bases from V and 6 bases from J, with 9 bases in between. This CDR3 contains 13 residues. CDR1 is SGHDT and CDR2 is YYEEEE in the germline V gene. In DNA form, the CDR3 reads TGTGCCAGCAGCTTGGCGGCAGGGGATGGCTACACCTTC. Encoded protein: CASSLAAGDGYTF.

The CDR3 bases are TGTGCCACCAGTGGTGGCTACAGAGGCCAGGGAGCCAACGTCCTGACTTTC. Residues: CATSGGYRGQGANVLTF. The rearrangement joins TRBV24-1 to TRBJ2-6; perhaps TRBD1 as D (5 bases). CDR3 length: 17 amino acids. V gave up 5 bases and J gave up 7 bases, with 20 bases separating them. Germline CDR1 reads KGHDR; CDR2 reads SFDVKD.

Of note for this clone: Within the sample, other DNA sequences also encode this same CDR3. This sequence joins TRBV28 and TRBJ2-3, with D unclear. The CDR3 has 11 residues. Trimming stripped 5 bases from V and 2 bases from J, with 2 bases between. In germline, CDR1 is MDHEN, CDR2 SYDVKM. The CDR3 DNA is TGTGCCAGCAGTCTCACAGATACGCAGTATTTT. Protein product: CASSLTDTQYF.

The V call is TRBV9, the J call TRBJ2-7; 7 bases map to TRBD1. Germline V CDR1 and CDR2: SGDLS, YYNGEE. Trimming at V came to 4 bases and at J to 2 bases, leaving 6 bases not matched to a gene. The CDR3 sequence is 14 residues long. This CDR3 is CASSRQGITYEQYF. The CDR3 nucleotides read TGTGCCAGCAGCCGACAGGGAATCACCTACGAGCAGTACTTC.

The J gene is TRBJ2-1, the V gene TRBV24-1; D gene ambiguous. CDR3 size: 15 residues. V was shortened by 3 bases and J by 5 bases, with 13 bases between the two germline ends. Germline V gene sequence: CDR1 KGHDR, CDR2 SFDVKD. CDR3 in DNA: TGTGCCACCAGTGATAGCGACTGGCGGAACAATGAGCAGTTCTTC. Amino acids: CATSDSDWRNNEQFF.

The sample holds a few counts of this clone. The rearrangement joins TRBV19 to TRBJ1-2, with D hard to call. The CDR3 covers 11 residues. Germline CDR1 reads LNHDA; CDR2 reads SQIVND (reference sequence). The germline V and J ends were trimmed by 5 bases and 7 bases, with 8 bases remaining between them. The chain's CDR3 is CASSWWAGYTF. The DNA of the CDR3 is TGTGCCAGTAGTTGGTGGGCTGGCTACACCTTC.

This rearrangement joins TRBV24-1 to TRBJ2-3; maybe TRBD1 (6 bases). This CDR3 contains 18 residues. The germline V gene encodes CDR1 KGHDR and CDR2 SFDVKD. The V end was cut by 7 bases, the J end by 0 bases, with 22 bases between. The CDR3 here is CATRTGTAGWGSTDTQYF. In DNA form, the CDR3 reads TGTGCCACCAGGACAGGCACCGCAGGGTGGGGTAGCACAGATACGCAGTATTTT.

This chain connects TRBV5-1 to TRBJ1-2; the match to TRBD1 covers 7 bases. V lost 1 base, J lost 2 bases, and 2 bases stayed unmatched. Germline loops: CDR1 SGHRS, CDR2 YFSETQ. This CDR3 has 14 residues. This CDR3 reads CASSLTQGNYGYTF. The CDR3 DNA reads TGCGCCAGCAGCTTGACACAGGGGAACTATGGCTACACCTTC.

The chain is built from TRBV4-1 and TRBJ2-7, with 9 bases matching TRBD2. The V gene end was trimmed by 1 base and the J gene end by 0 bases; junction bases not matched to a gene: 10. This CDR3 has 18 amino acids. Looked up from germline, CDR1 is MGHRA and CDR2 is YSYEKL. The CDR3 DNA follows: TGCGCCAGCAGCCAAGGACCCATTAGCGGGGGAAGCTCCTACGAGCAGTACTTC. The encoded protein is CASSQGPISGGSSYEQYF.

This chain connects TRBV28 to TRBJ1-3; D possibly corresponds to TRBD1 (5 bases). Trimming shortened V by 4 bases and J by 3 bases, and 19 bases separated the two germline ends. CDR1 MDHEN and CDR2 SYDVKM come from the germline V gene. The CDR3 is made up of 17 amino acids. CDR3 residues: CASSSPPGPRGGNTIYF. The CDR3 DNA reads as TGTGCCAGCAGTTCCCCCCCAGGGCCAAGGGGTGGAAACACCATATATTTT.

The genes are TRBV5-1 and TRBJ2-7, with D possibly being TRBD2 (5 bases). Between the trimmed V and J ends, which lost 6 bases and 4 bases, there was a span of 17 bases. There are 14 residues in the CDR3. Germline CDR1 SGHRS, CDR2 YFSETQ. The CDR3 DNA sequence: TGCGCCAGCATATCGACTAAGGCTCCTTACGAGCAGTACTTC. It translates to CASISTKAPYEQYF.

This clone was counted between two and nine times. The CDR3 nucleotides are TGCAGTGCTTTCGAGGGAGACCAGTACTTC. Translating it yields CSAFEGDQYF. The rearrangement uses TRBV20-1 and TRBJ2-5; weak D call: TRBD2 (5 bases). V was trimmed by 5 bases and J by 10 bases, leaving 11 bases between them. The CDR3 is 10 amino acids. Germline-derived CDR1 and CDR2 are DFQATT and SNEGSKA (reference sequence).

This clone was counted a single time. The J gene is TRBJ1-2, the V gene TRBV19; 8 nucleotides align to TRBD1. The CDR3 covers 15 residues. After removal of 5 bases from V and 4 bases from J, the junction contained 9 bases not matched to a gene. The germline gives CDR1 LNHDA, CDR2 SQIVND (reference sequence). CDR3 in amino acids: CASSPRSGGIYGYTF. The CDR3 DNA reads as TGTGCCAGTAGTCCCCGGTCAGGGGGCATCTATGGCTACACCTTC.

This chain's CDR3 is CASTDSTTRTGYGYTF. The CDR3 nucleotides read TGTGCCAGTACGGATTCGACCACACGGACAGGCTATGGCTACACCTTC. The gene calls are TRBV19 and TRBJ1-2, with TRBD1 matching 7 bases. CDR1 and CDR2 from the germline V gene are LNHDA and SQIVND (reference sequence). J gave up 4 bases and V 7 bases, and 15 bases lay outside the gene matches. The CDR3 is 16 amino acids.

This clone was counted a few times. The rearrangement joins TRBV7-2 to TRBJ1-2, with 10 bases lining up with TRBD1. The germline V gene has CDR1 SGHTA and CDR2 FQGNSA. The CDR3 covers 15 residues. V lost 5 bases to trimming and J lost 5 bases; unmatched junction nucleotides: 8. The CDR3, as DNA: TGTGCCAGCAGCCCATCCGGGACAGGGGTGTATGGCTACACCTTC. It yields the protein CASSPSGTGVYGYTF.

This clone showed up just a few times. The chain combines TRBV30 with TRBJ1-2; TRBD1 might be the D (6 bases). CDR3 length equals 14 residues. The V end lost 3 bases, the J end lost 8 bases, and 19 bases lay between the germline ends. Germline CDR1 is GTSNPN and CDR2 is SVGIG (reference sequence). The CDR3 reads CAWSQTGFQWGYTF. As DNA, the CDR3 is TGTGCCTGGAGCCAAACAGGGTTCCAATGGGGCTACACCTTC.

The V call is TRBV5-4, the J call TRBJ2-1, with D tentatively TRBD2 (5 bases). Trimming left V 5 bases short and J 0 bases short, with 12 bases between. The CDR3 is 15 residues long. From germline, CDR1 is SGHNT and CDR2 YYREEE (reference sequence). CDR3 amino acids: CASRDSASSYNEQFF. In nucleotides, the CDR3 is TGTGCCAGCAGGGACTCTGCGAGCTCCTACAATGAGCAGTTCTTC.

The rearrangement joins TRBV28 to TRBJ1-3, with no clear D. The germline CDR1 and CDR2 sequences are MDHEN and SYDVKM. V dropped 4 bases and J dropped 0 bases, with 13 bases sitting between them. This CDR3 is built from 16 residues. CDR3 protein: CASSWREGVSGNTIYF. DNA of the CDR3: TGTGCCAGCAGTTGGCGGGAGGGCGTCTCTGGAAACACCATATATTTT.

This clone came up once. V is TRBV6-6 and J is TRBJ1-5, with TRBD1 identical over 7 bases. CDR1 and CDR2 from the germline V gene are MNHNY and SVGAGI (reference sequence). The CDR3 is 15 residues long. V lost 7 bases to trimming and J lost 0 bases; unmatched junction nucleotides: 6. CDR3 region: CASISGTDSNQPQHF. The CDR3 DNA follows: TGTGCCAGCATCTCCGGGACAGATAGCAATCAGCCCCAGCATTTT.